The clone carrying this T cell receptor (beta chain) was detected a few times. BIOMED2 TRB-A/B primer pools were used in multiplex TRB PCR. TCRdb redid the calling of the multiplex PCR reads with MiXCR, one entry per CDR3 protein. The sample consists of about 22,000 distinct CDR3 sequences, 25% to 30% of them appearing once. The data originate from a study of T and B cells in COVID-19 patients. From blood, roughly 250-500 ng of genomic DNA served as TRB template. V shed 10 bases and J shed 0 bases, with 13 bases lying between them. CDR3 length equals 14 residues. The V gene's germline CDR1 is MRHNA and CDR2 SNTAGT.

This clonotype originated in a human donor who had recovered from COVID-19. The source material was blood. V is TRBV6-4 and J is TRBJ2-1; D might be TRBD1 or TRBD2, each matching 5 bases. CDR3 coding DNA: TGTGCCACCGTGGGGGTGGGCTCCTACAATGAGCAGTTCTTC. Translation gives CATVGVGSYNEQFF.